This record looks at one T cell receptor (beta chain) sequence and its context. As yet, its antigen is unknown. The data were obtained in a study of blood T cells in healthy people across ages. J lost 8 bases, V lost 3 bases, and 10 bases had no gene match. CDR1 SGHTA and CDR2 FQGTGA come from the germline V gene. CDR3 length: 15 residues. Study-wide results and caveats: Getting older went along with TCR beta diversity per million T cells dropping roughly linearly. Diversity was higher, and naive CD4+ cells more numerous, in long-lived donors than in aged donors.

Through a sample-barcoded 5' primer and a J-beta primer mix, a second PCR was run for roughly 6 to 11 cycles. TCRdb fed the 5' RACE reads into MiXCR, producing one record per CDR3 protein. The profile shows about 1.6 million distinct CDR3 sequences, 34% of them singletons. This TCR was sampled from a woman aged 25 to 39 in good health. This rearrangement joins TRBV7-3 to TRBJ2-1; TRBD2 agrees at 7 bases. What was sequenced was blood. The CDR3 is CASSLGGVRRDEQFF. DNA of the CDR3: TGTGCCAGCAGCTTGGGGGGGGTGAGGAGGGATGAGCAGTTCTTC.